This record concerns one T cell receptor beta chain sequence. As yet, its antigen is unknown. Produced via immunoSEQ multiplex PCR; TCRdb's table is partial and in-frame only. Of about 180,000 clones in the sample, approximately 94% were seen once. V dropped 4 bases and J dropped 4; count of bases not matched to a gene: 6. This CDR3 is built from 15 residues. In germline, CDR1 is LNHDA, CDR2 SQIVND (reference sequence). This entry belongs to a study of T cell responses to AZD1222 COVID-19 vaccine. Study-wide results and caveats: A reported finding is that nearly half of spike-specific TCRs target unmutated variant regions. Repertoires were sampled only after the peak T cell response. Donor demographics were predominantly white British with a female majority; clonal diversity may be underestimated. Just a handful of AZD1222 recipients tested seropositive at baseline.

The sequences come from peripheral blood, collected on day 0 of AZD1222 vaccination. The sequence derives from an adult in good health. This sequence joins TRBV19 and TRBJ2-3; TRBD1 aligns across 9 bases. The CDR3: CASSTRTGEPDTQYF. CDR3 sequence (DNA): TGTGCCAGTAGTACCCGGACAGGGGAACCAGATACGCAGTATTTT.